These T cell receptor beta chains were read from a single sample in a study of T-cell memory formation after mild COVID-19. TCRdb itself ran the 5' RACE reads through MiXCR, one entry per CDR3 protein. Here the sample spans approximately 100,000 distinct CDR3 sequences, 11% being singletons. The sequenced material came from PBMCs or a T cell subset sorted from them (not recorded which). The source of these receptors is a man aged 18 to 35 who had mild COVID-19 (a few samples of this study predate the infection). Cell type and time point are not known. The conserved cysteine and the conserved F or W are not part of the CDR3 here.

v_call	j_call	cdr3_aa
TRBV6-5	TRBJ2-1	ASSYNVGPYNEQF
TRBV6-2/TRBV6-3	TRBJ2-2	ASSYSGGLGELF
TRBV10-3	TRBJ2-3	AISEKADTQY
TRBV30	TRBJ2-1	AWSVLGGGYNEQF
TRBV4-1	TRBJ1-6	ASSQDRVGGTNNSPLH
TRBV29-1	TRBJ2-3	SVDPSESDTQY
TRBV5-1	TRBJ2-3	ASSLVAGADTQY
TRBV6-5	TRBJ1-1	ASSDWTGETEAF
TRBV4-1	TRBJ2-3	ASSQDPGGTDTQY
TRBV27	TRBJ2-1	ASSLSASSYNEQF
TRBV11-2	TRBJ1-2	ASSTDRGDGYT
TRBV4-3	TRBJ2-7	ASSQESGRFTYEQY
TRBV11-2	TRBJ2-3	ASSAGAHTDTQY
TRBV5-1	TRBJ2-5	ASSPDRAWETQY
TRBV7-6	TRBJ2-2	ASSLNQADTGELF
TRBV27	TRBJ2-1	ASSLRAGGNEQF
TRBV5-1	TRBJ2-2	ASTAWGPHTGELF
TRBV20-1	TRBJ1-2	SARDRTANYGYT
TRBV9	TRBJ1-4	ASSGTQGTNEKLF
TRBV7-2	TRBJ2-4	ASSLVVRGGPGNIQY
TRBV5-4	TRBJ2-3	ASSSRWTSGGPKSADTQY
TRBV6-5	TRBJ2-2	ASSYRTGELGGELF
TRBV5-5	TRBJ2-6	ASRHPGANVLT
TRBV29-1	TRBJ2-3	SVDGEGEDTQY
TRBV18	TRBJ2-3	ASSPQRQGTTDTQY
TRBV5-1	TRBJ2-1	ASSLSSGVLEQF
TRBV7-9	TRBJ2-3	ASSLISLEGDTQY
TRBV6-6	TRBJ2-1	ASSYATGEGGNEQF
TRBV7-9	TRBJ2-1	ASSRDRGYNEQF
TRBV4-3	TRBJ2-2	ASSRIDRADGELF
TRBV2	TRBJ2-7	ASSELQGRDREQY
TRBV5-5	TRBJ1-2	ASSLDRGTGANYGYT
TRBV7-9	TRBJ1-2	ASSLDYGYT
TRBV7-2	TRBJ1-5	ASSLSGNQPQH
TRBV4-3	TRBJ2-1	ASSHRDRQF
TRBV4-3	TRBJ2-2	ASSQSDAGHGELF
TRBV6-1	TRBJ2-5	ASSLPFSPTGETQY
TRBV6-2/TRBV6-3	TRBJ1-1	ASSHRGLTEAF
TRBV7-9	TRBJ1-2	ASSHRRAGKRSYGYT
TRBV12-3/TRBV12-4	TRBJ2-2	ASSWMNTGELF
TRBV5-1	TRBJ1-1	ASRRIRMWGKSWTEAF
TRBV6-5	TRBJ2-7	ASSVSAGSPYEQY
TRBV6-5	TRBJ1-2	ASSYSQYYGYT
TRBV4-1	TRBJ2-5	ASSQDFSGGYQETQY
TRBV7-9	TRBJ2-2	ASSWRGRDNTGELF
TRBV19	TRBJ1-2	ASETGRPQNYGYT
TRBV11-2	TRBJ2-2	ASSLAPGRGTGELF
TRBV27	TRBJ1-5	ASSLRVYQPQH
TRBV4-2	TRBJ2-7	ASSPDGQGAYEQY
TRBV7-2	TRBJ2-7	ASSLGRGLSYEQY
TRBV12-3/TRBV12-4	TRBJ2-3	ASSGGQGGDTQY
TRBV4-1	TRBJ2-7	ASSQDQGSYEQY
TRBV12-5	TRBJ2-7	ASGLDRGIPYEQY